The 4 T cell receptor beta chains given below trace back to one sample, sequenced in a study of cytomegalovirus exposure and HLA in healthy donors. Use of 60 Vbeta and 13 Jbeta primers characterized the PCR. Produced via immunoSEQ multiplex PCR; TCRdb's table is partial and in-frame only. This sample has more than 95,000 clones, with around 80% found just once. What was sequenced was PBMCs. These receptor sequences come from a woman between 18 and 29 years old in good health and CMV-seropositive.

This clone was picked up a small number of times. The chain recombines TRBV6-1 with TRBJ1-1; no definite D call. The V gene lost 8 bases and the J gene lost 4 bases, with 8 bases spanning the gap. The germline gives CDR1 MNHNS, CDR2 SASEGT. The CDR3 sequence is 11 residues long. As DNA, the CDR3 is TGTGCCAGCTCAGCGGCCACTGAAGCTTTCTTT. Translating gives CASSAATEAFF.

The chain employs TRBV28 and TRBJ2-2; 7 bases are shared with TRBD1. The CDR3 is 16 amino acids. Germline V gives CDR1 MDHEN, CDR2 SYDVKM. V was pared by 10 bases and J by 1 base, with 12 bases of the junction left unmatched. The CDR3: CAIGRSTGRNTGELFF. CDR3 bases: TGTGCCATCGGACGATCGACAGGGAGGAACACCGGGGAGCTGTTTTTT.

V and J are TRBV28 and TRBJ2-3; 14 positions agree with TRBD2. This CDR3 is 15 amino acids long. V dropped 8 bases and J dropped 4; count of bases not matched to a gene: 5. Germline-derived CDR1 and CDR2 are MDHEN and SYDVKM. In nucleotides, the CDR3 is TGTGCCAGCCGACGGACTAGCGGGAGGCCAGATACGCAGTATTTT. It specifies CASRRTSGRPDTQYF.

This chain uses TRBV28 with TRBJ1-2; 7 bases agree with TRBD1. V was pared by 4 bases and J by 7 bases, with 15 bases of the junction left unmatched. Germline V lookup: CDR1 MDHEN, CDR2 SYDVKM. The CDR3 totals 16 residues. The CDR3 DNA is TGTGCCAGCAGTTCGAAGAGCCCGGGACAGAGTCTTGGCTACACCTTC. It is translated as CASSSKSPGQSLGYTF.